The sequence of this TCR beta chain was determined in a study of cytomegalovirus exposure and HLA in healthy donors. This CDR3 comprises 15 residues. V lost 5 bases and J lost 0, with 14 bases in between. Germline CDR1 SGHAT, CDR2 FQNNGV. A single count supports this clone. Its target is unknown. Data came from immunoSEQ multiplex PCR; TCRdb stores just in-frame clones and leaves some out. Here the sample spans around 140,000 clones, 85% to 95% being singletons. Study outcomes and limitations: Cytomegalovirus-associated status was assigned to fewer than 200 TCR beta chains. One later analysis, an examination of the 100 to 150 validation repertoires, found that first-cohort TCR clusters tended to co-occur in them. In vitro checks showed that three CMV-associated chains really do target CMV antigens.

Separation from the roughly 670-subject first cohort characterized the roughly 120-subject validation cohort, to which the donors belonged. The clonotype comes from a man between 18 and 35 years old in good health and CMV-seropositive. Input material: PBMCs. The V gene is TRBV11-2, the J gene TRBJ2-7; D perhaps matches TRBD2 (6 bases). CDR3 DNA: TGTGCCAGCAGCCACTTACGGGACTCCTCCTACGAGCAGTACTTC. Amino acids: CASSHLRDSSYEQYF.